Shown below are 16 T cell receptor beta chains from a single sample sequenced in a study of T cell responses to AZD1222 COVID-19 vaccine. The data were produced by immunoSEQ multiplex PCR, yet TCRdb's version contains in-frame clones alone and is incomplete. The repertoire has 200,000 to 250,000 clones, about 95% of them found once; the top ten carry roughly 1.8%. The starting material was peripheral blood, obtained 28 days after the second dose of the MenACWY control vaccine. Receptor source: an adult who received the MenACWY meningococcal vaccine as a control.

V usage is TRBV11-3 and J usage is TRBJ2-1, with D uncertain. Trimming cost V 5 bases and J 2 bases, with 7 bases left between them. CDR1 SGHNT and CDR2 YENEEA come from the germline V gene. The CDR3 has 13 residues. The CDR3 spells CASSDPPYNEQFF. DNA of the CDR3: TGTGCCAGCAGCGACCCCCCCTACAATGAGCAGTTCTTC.

The chain combines TRBV29-1 with TRBJ2-3, with TRBD2 matching 8 bases. Trimming removed 6 bases from V and 1 base from J; junction bases left unmatched: 3. The CDR3 runs 13 residues. In germline, CDR1 is SQVTM, CDR2 ANQGSEA. This chain's CDR3 is CSVPTSGTDTQYF. The CDR3 DNA is TGCAGCGTACCGACTAGCGGCACAGATACGCAGTATTTT.

This rearrangement joins TRBV6-5 to TRBJ1-2; the match to TRBD1 covers 9 bases. V was pared by 6 bases and J by 4 bases, with 3 bases of the junction left unmatched. The CDR3 is made up of 13 amino acids. Per germline, CDR1 MNHEY and CDR2 SVGAGI. Here the CDR3 reads CASSRDRAYGYTF. The DNA of the CDR3 is TGTGCCAGCAGCAGGGACAGGGCCTATGGCTACACCTTC.

This clone was seen only a few times. The rearrangement links TRBV11-1 to TRBJ2-3, with TRBD1 matching 9 bases. In germline, CDR1 is SGHAT, CDR2 FQDESV (reference sequence). The CDR3 is made up of 14 amino acids. The junction had 4 bases not matched to a gene; V was cut back by 5 bases and J by 4 bases. The CDR3 here is CASSRQGGADTQYF. In DNA form, the CDR3 reads TGTGCCAGCAGCCGACAGGGGGGTGCAGATACGCAGTATTTT.

This clone appeared a single time. The chain combines TRBV6-1 with TRBJ2-3, with D uncertain. The CDR3 loop spans 15 amino acids. V lost 3 bases, J lost 0 bases, and 10 bases lay in between. Germline V gene data show CDR1 as MNHNS and CDR2 as SASEGT. CDR3 in DNA: TGTGCCAGCAGTGATCTCTTCGGTAGCACAGATACGCAGTATTTT. Its protein product is CASSDLFGSTDTQYF.

This sequence joins TRBV12-3 or TRBV12-4 and TRBJ2-2, with D hard to call. This CDR3 region has 12 residues. The V end was cut by 5 bases, the J end by 7 bases, with 8 bases between. This CDR3 reads CASSRVGGELFF. The CDR3 nucleotides are TGTGCCAGCAGTCGGGTGGGCGGGGAGCTGTTTTTT.

J is TRBJ2-1 and V is TRBV27; TRBD2 matches 7 bases. The CDR3 runs 12 residues. Losses at the gene ends were 6 bases for V and 12 bases for J; bases not matched to a gene: 8. The V gene's germline CDR1 is MNHEY and CDR2 SMNVEV (reference sequence). The DNA for the CDR3 is TGTGCCAGCAGGCCTCCGGGGGGTGGGCAGTTCTTC. Encoded protein: CASRPPGGGQFF.

V is TRBV7-9 and J is TRBJ2-3; no reliable D call. This CDR3 region has 13 residues. Trimming took 4 bases from V and 0 from J, leaving 5 bases between them. Germline loops: CDR1 SEHNR, CDR2 FQNEAQ (reference sequence). The CDR3 spells CASSSTSTDTQYF. The CDR3 nucleotides are TGTGCCAGCAGCTCGACTAGCACAGATACGCAGTATTTT.

V and J are TRBV28 and TRBJ2-7; a weak D match, TRBD1 (5 bases). This CDR3 is 16 amino acids long. V was trimmed by 3 bases and J by 3 bases, leaving 18 bases between them. The germline V gene encodes CDR1 MDHEN and CDR2 SYDVKM. CDR3 sequence reads: CASSFRKTQGFYEQYF. The CDR3 nucleotides read TGTGCCAGCAGTTTCCGCAAAACCCAGGGATTCTACGAGCAGTACTTC.

The genes are TRBV5-1 and TRBJ2-7, with 8 bases that match TRBD1. The trim removed 2 bases at V and 1 base at J, leaving 8 bases unmatched. This CDR3 is 16 amino acids long. The germline V gene encodes CDR1 SGHRS and CDR2 YFSETQ. The CDR3 here is CASSLTPGQGSYEQYF. The CDR3, as DNA: TGCGCCAGCAGCTTAACCCCCGGACAGGGTTCCTACGAGCAGTACTTC.

The chain is built from TRBV28 and TRBJ1-2; 9 positions match TRBD1. Trimming at V came to 5 bases and at J to 8 bases, leaving 15 bases not matched to a gene. The CDR3 spans 16 residues. Germline CDR1 is MDHEN and CDR2 is SYDVKM. CDR3 amino acids: CASSQIPGQGGAGYTF. In DNA, the CDR3 is TGTGCCAGCAGTCAGATCCCGGGACAGGGAGGCGCAGGCTACACCTTC.

This chain joins TRBV18 and TRBJ2-7, with a weak D call TRBD2 (6 bases). From germline, CDR1 is KGHSH and CDR2 LQKENI. The CDR3 runs to 15 residues. Trimming took 3 bases from V and 3 from J, leaving 15 bases between them. As DNA, the CDR3 is TGTGCCAGCTCACCCTCCGGGACTGCGTACTACGAGCAGTACTTC. This encodes CASSPSGTAYYEQYF.

The V call is TRBV28, the J call TRBJ1-4; D possibly corresponds to TRBD1 (6 bases). Germline V gives CDR1 MDHEN, CDR2 SYDVKM. With 7 bases removed from V and 4 bases from J, the gap between germline ends came to 13 bases. The CDR3 loop spans 14 amino acids. The DNA for the CDR3 is TGTGCCAGCAAAGCAGGGGCGGGTAATGAAAAACTGTTTTTT. It is translated as CASKAGAGNEKLFF.

V usage is TRBV7-2 and J usage is TRBJ1-5; D is possibly TRBD1 (6 bases). The CDR3 consists of 13 residues. The germline V and J ends were trimmed by 6 bases and 7 bases, with 13 bases remaining between them. CDR1 is SGHTA, CDR2 FQGNSA, per germline. CDR3 sequence reads: CASSRQVQQPQHF. Here the CDR3 DNA reads TGTGCCAGCAGTCGACAGGTGCAACAGCCCCAGCATTTT.

J is TRBJ2-7 and V is TRBV28; 10 bases match TRBD2. Trimming cost V 2 bases and J 3 bases; bases outside gene matches: 4. Germline assignment: CDR1 MDHEN and CDR2 SYDVKM. The CDR3 contains 15 residues. The DNA of the CDR3 is TGTGCCAGCAGTTTAGGGGTAGCGGGGGGCTACGAGCAGTACTTC. This gives the protein CASSLGVAGGYEQYF. Combining the CDR3 with reference TRBV28 and TRBJ2-7 gives the whole variable domain DVKVTQSSRYLVKRTGEKVFLECVQDMDHENMFWYRQDPGLGLRLIYFSYDVKMKEKGDIPEGYSVSREKKERFSLILESASTNQTSMYLCASSLGVAGGYEQYFGPGTRLTVT.

The V and J genes are TRBV10-3 and TRBJ2-7; D is tentatively TRBD1 or TRBD2 (5 bases each). Germline CDR1 reads ENHRY; CDR2 reads SYGVKD. The CDR3 consists of 17 residues. Between the trimmed V and J ends, which lost 4 bases and 0 bases, there was a span of 19 bases. CDR3: CAISGRGEGQSSYEQYF. For the CDR3, the DNA is TGTGCCATCAGTGGTCGGGGCGAGGGCCAAAGCTCCTACGAGCAGTACTTC.